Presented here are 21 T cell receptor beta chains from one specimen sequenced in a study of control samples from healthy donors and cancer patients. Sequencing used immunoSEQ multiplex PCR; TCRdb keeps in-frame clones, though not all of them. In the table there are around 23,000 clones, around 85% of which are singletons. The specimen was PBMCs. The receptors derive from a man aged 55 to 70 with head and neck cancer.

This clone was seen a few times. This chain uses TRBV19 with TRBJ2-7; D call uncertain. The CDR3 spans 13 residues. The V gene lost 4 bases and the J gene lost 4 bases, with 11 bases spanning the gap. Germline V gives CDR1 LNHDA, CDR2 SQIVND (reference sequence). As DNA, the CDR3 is TGTGCCAGTAGTAACCCTCCCCATTACGAGCAGTACTTC. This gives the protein CASSNPPHYEQYF.

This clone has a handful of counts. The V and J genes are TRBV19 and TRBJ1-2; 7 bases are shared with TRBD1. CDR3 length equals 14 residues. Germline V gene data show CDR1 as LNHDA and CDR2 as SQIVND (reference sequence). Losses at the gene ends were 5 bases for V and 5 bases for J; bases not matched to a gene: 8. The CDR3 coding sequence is TGTGCCAGTAGTCCTCAAACAGGGGAGTATGGCTACACCTTC. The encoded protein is CASSPQTGEYGYTF.

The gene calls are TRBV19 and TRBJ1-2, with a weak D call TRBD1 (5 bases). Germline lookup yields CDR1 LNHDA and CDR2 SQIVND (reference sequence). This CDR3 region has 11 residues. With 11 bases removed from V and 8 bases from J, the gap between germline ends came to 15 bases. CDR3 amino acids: CAGGPENGYTF. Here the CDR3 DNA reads TGTGCCGGGGGACCGGAGAACGGCTACACCTTC.

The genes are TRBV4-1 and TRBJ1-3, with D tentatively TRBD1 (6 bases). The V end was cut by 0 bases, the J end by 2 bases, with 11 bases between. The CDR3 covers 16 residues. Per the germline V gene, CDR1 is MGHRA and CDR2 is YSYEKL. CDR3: CASSQDEAGAGNTIYF. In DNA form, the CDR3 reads TGCGCCAGCAGCCAAGATGAGGCAGGGGCTGGAAACACCATATATTTT.

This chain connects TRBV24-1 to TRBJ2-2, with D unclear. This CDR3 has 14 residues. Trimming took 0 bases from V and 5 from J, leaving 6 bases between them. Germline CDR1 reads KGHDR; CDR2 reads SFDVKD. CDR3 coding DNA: TGTGCCACCAGTGATTTGCGGCCAACCGGGGAGCTGTTTTTT. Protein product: CATSDLRPTGELFF.

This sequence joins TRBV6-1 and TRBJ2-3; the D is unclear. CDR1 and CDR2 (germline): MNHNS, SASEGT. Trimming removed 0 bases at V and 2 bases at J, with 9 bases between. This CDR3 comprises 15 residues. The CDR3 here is CASSEARWLTDTQYF. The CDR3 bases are TGTGCCAGCAGTGAAGCCCGATGGCTCACAGATACGCAGTATTTT.

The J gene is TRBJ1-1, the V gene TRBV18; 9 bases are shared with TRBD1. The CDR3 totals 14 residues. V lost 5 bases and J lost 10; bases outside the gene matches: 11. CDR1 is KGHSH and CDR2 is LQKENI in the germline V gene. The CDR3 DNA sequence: TGTGCCAGCTCATCGAACCGGGACAGGGAAGGAGCTTTCTTT. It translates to CASSSNRDREGAFF. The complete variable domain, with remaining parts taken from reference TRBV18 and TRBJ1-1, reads NAGVMQNPRHLVRRRGQEARLRCSPMKGHSHVYWYRQLPEEGLKFMVYLQKENIIDESGMPKERFSAEFPKEGPSILRIQQVVRGDSAAYFCASSSNRDREGAFFGQGTRLTVV.

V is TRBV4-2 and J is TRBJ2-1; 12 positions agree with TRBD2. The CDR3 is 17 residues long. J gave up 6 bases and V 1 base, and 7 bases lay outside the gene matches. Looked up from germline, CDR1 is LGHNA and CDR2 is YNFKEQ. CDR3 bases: TGTGCCAGCAGCCAAGGGGATCTAGCGGGAGGGTTCAATGAGCAGTTCTTC. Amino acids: CASSQGDLAGGFNEQFF.

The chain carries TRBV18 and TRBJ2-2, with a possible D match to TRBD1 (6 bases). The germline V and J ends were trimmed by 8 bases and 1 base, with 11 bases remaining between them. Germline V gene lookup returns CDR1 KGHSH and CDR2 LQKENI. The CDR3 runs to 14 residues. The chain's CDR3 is CASAQGQNTGELFF. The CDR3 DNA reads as TGTGCCAGCGCCCAGGGGCAGAACACCGGGGAGCTGTTTTTT.

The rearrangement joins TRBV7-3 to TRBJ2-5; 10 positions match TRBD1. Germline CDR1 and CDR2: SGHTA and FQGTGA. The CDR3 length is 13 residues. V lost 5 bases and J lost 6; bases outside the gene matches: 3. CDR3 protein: CASSADRGQTQYF. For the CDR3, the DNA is TGTGCCAGCAGCGCCGACAGGGGGCAGACCCAGTACTTC. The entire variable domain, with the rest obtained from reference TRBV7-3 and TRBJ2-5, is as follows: GAGVSQTPSNKVTEKGKYVELRCDPISGHTALYWYRQSLGQGPEFLIYFQGTGAADDSGLPNDRFFAVRPEGSVSTLKIQRTERGDSAVYLCASSADRGQTQYFGPGTRLLVL.

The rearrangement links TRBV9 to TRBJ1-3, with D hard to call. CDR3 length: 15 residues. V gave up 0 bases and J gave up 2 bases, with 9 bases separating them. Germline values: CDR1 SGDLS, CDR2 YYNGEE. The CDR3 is CASSVAPAAGNTIYF. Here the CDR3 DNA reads TGTGCCAGCAGCGTAGCGCCCGCAGCTGGAAACACCATATATTTT. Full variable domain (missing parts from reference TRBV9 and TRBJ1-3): DSGVTQTPKHLITATGQRVTLRCSPRSGDLSVYWYQQSLDQGLQFLIQYYNGEERAKGNILERFSAQQFPDLHSELNLSSLELGDSALYFCASSVAPAAGNTIYFGEGSWLTVV.

The CDR3 protein is CASSLARGQFF. Here the CDR3 DNA reads TGTGCCAGCAGTTTAGCGAGGGGGCAGTTCTTC. V and J are TRBV12-3 or TRBV12-4 and TRBJ2-1; D tentatively fits TRBD1 or TRBD2 (5 bases each). Trimming left V 0 bases short and J 12 bases short, with 6 bases between. The CDR3 totals 11 residues.

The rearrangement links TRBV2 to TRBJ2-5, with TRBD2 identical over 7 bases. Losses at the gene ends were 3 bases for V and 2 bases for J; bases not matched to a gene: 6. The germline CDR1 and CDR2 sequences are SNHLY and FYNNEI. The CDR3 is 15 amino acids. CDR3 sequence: CASSEASGAQETQYF. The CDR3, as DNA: TGTGCCAGCAGTGAGGCTAGCGGAGCACAAGAGACCCAGTACTTC.

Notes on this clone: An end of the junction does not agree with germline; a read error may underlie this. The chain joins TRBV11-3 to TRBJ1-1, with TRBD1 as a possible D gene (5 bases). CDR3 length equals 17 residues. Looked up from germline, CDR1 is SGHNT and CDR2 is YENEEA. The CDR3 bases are TGTGCCAGCAGCCTAGACCGGGGCTCGGACATGAACACTGAAGCTTTCTTT. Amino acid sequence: CASSLDRGSDMNTEAFF.

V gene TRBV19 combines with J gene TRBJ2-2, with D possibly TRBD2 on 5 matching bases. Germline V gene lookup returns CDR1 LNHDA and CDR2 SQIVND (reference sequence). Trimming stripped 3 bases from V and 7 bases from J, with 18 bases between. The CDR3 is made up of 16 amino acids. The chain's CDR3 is CASSMSVGVEGGELFF. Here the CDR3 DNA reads TGTGCCAGTAGTATGTCCGTGGGAGTAGAGGGCGGGGAGCTGTTTTTT.

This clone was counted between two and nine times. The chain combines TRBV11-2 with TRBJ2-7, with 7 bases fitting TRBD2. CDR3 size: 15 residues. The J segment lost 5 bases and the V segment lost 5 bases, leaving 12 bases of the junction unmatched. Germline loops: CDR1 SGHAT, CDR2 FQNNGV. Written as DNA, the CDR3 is TGTGCCAGCAGCCACTGGGAGGGCGCGATTAACGAGCAGTACTTC. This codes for CASSHWEGAINEQYF.

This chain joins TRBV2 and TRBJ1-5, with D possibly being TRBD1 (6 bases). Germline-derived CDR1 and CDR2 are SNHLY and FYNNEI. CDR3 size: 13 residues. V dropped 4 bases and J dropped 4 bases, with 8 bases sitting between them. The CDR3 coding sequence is TGTGCCAGCAGTGGAGGGGGGAATCAGCCCCAGCATTTT. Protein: CASSGGGNQPQHF.

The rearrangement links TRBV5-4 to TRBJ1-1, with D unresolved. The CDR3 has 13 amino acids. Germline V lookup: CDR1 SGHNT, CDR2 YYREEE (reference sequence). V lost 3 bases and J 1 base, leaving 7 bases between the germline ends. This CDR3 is CASSWGGNTEAFF. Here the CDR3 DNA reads TGTGCCAGCAGCTGGGGAGGGAACACTGAAGCTTTCTTT.

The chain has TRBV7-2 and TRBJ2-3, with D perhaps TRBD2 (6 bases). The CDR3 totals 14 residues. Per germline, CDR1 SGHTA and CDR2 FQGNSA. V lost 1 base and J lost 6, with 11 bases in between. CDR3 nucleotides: TGTGCCAGCAGCTTAGACGGGAGTGGGGATACGCAGTATTTT. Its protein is CASSLDGSGDTQYF.

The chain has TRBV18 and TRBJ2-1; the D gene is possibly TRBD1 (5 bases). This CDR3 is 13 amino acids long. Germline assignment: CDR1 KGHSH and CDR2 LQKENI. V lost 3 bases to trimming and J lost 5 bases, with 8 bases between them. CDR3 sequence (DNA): TGTGCCAGCTCACCGAGACAGAACAATGAGCAGTTCTTC. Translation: CASSPRQNNEQFF.

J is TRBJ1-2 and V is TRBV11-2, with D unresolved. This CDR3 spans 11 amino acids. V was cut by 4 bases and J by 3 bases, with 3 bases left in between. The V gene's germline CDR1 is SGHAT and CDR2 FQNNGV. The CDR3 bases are TGTGCCAGCAGCTCTGACTATGGCTACACCTTC. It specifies CASSSDYGYTF.